This TCR beta chain was recovered during a study of response to subunit inactivated influenza vaccine. Study findings and constraints: The authors put forward the suggestion that each seasonal influenza vaccination may bring in only a limited number of new T cells.

A word on this clonotype: Antigen: not known.

Germline V lookup: CDR1 SGHRS, CDR2 YFSETQ. The CDR3 is made up of 15 amino acids. Trimming took off 6 bases at V and 6 bases at J, with 18 bases between the two ends. TCRdb called the RT-PCR reads again in MiXCR, with one record for every CDR3 protein. The table has under 800,000 distinct CDR3 sequences, about 15% seen once; the top ten hold 6% to 7%. The chain links TRBV5-1 to TRBJ2-2, with D possibly TRBD2 on 6 matching bases. The receptor was isolated from a man in his fifties or sixties who received an inactivated influenza vaccine. The sample was PBMCs from blood, taken less than 15 days before vaccination. In DNA, the CDR3 is TGCGCCAGCATGGAGGATGGCGGGGCCCCCGGGGAGCTGTTTTTT. Amino acids: CASMEDGGAPGELFF.